What follows are 17 T cell receptor beta chains derived from one specimen sequenced in a study of T cells after yellow fever vaccination. Each CDR3 protein is one row after TCRdb ran MiXCR on the 5' RACE reads. Counted here are some 500,000 distinct CDR3 sequences, roughly 14% occurring once; the ten biggest clones make up about 14%. Sequencing was performed on PBMCs, taken on the day of the yellow fever booster vaccination. The receptors were sampled from a man between 25 and 39 years old who received the YFV17D yellow fever vaccine.

The gene calls are TRBV20-1 and TRBJ1-1; D perhaps matches TRBD1 (6 bases). Deletions cut 1 base from V and 3 bases from J, with 21 bases between. CDR1 DFQATT and CDR2 SNEGSKA come from the germline V gene (reference sequence). This CDR3 is built from 17 residues. The DNA for the CDR3 is TGCAGTGCTAGAGCTGCAAATAGGGGGGAGCGGGACACTGAAGCTTTCTTT. It specifies CSARAANRGERDTEAFF.

In nucleotides, the CDR3 is TGTGCCAGCAGCACTAGGTTCTCCTACGAGCAGTACTTC. This encodes CASSTRFSYEQYF. The chain is built from TRBV7-9 and TRBJ2-7; the D gene is possibly TRBD2 (5 bases). The V gene lost 5 bases and the J gene lost 0 bases, with 8 bases spanning the gap. The CDR3 contains 13 residues. Germline CDR1 and CDR2: SEHNR and FQNEAQ (reference sequence). The whole variable domain, filled in from reference TRBV7-9 and TRBJ2-7, reads DTGVSQNPRHKITKRGQNVTFRCDPISEHNRLYWYRQTLGQGPEFLTYFQNEAQLEKSRLLSDRFSAERPKGSFSTLEIQRTEQGDSAMYLCASSTRFSYEQYFGPGTRLTVT.

The chain carries TRBV4-3 and TRBJ2-7, with 10 bases matching TRBD2. The V segment lost 4 bases and the J segment 3 bases; nucleotides outside the gene matches: 6. This CDR3 spans 15 amino acids. CDR1 LGHNA and CDR2 YSLEER come from the germline V gene. The CDR3 region has the DNA TGCGCCAGCAGCCCCACTAGCGGGGATGACTACGAGCAGTACTTC. It codes for CASSPTSGDDYEQYF.

In this sample, this clonotype turned up a few times. This chain joins TRBV12-3 or TRBV12-4 and TRBJ2-1; 9 bases fit TRBD2. This CDR3 has 13 residues. With 3 bases clipped from V and 16 bases from J, the junction kept 10 bases outside the gene matches. CDR3 nucleotide sequence: TGTGCCAGCAGTTTCAGTAGCGGGAGTCTCCCTTTCTTC. This encodes CASSFSSGSLPFF.

This clonotype has ten or more counts. CDR3 loop: CASRGVGGGTEAFF. DNA of the CDR3: TGTGCCAGCAGGGGGGTCGGGGGCGGCACTGAAGCTTTCTTT. The rearrangement links TRBV2 to TRBJ1-1, with D perhaps matching TRBD1 (6 bases). Germline lookup yields CDR1 SNHLY and CDR2 FYNNEI. V gave up 6 bases and J gave up 4 bases, with 15 bases separating them. The CDR3 spans 14 residues. Combining the CDR3 with reference TRBV2 and TRBJ1-1 gives the whole variable domain EPEVTQTPSHQVTQMGQEVILRCVPISNHLYFYWYRQILGQKVEFLVSFYNNEISEKSEIFDDQFSVERPDGSNFTLKIRSTKLEDSAMYFCASRGVGGGTEAFFGQGTRLTVV.

This clonotype has at least ten counts. This chain joins TRBV30 and TRBJ2-3; 10 bases agree with TRBD2. CDR1 and CDR2 from the germline V gene are GTSNPN and SVGIG (reference sequence). The length of the CDR3 is 13 residues. The V and J ends lost 5 bases and 1 base, in that order; junction bases with no gene match: 0. CDR3 residues: CAWGTSGTDTQYF. CDR3 sequence (DNA): TGTGCCTGGGGGACTAGCGGCACAGATACGCAGTATTTT.

This rearrangement joins TRBV9 to TRBJ2-1, with TRBD2 identical over 10 bases. This CDR3 is built from 16 residues. Germline CDR1 SGDLS, CDR2 YYNGEE. J gave up 0 bases and V 4 bases, and 4 bases lay outside the gene matches. CDR3 in amino acids: CASSPGLAASYNEQFF. The CDR3 nucleotides are TGTGCCAGCAGCCCCGGACTAGCGGCCTCCTACAATGAGCAGTTCTTC.

This clonotype was found a few times. The CDR3 sequence: CASSKDSSLDNEQFF. Here the CDR3 DNA reads TGTGCCAGCAGCAAAGACAGTTCCCTAGACAATGAGCAGTTCTTC. The J gene is TRBJ2-1, the V gene TRBV11-3, with D possibly TRBD1 on 5 matching bases. Trimming pared 5 bases from V and 5 bases from J, leaving 16 bases between. The CDR3 sequence is 15 residues long. Germline V gene data show CDR1 as SGHNT and CDR2 as YENEEA.

This chain joins TRBV12-3 or TRBV12-4 and TRBJ2-1, with 9 bases matching TRBD2. The CDR3 consists of 15 residues. V dropped 3 bases and J dropped 3; count of bases not matched to a gene: 3. CDR3 sequence (DNA): TGTGCCAGCAGTTTGTCTAGCGGGGACTACAATGAGCAGTTCTTC. It codes for CASSLSSGDYNEQFF.

This clonotype was counted only a few times. V is TRBV14 and J is TRBJ2-1; D possibly corresponds to TRBD2 (5 bases). Trimming took off 2 bases at V and 1 base at J, with 12 bases between the two ends. Per the germline V gene, CDR1 is SGHDN and CDR2 is FVKESK. The CDR3 totals 16 residues. Here the CDR3 DNA reads TGTGCCAGCAGCCAATTGGGAGCGATATCCTACAATGAGCAGTTCTTC. Its translation: CASSQLGAISYNEQFF.

This clonotype was seen only a few times. The chain combines TRBV20-1 with TRBJ2-7, with D perhaps given as TRBD1 or TRBD2 (7 bases each). This CDR3 contains 15 residues. The V gene's germline CDR1 is DFQATT and CDR2 SNEGSKA (reference sequence). Trimming removed 0 bases from V and 2 bases from J, with 14 bases in between. CDR3 amino acids: CSARDGEGATYEQYF. The CDR3 region has the DNA TGCAGTGCTAGAGATGGGGAGGGGGCCACCTACGAGCAGTACTTC.

This clonotype turned up a few times. This chain uses TRBV10-1 with TRBJ2-7, with 9 positions matching TRBD2. Trimming cost V 7 bases and J 3 bases; bases outside gene matches: 7. This CDR3 has 14 amino acids. Looked up from germline, CDR1 is WNHNN and CDR2 is SYGVQD (reference sequence). The DNA of the CDR3 is TGCGCCAGCAAGTTCGGGACTAGCCGCTACGAGCAGTACTTC. Translation: CASKFGTSRYEQYF.

This clonotype came up a few times. This chain links TRBV5-1 with TRBJ2-7, with TRBD2 matching over 12 bases. J lost 2 bases, V lost 6 bases, and 6 bases had no gene match. Germline CDR1 and CDR2: SGHRS and YFSETQ. This CDR3 has 15 amino acids. The CDR3 bases are TGCGCCAGCACCCCCCTAGCGGGAGGGCCCTACGAGCAGTACTTC. Translation: CASTPLAGGPYEQYF.

The chain has TRBV6-2 or TRBV6-3 and TRBJ2-1; D might be TRBD2 (6 bases). CDR3 length equals 16 residues. Germline CDR1 and CDR2: MNHEY and SVGEGT. V dropped 6 bases and J dropped 9 bases, with 24 bases sitting between them. CDR3 amino acids: CASSPLGTPTNTEQFF. The CDR3 nucleotides read TGTGCCAGCAGCCCACTCGGGACTCCAACCAACACTGAGCAGTTCTTC.

This clonotype was seen a few times. The chain combines TRBV7-2 with TRBJ2-2; no reliable D call. The germline gives CDR1 SGHTA, CDR2 FQGNSA. V was clipped by 3 bases and J by 0 bases, with 8 bases between them. This CDR3 comprises 15 residues. Here the CDR3 reads CASSFGRANTGELFF. CDR3 coding DNA: TGTGCCAGCAGCTTCGGCCGCGCGAACACCGGGGAGCTGTTTTTT.

This clonotype was observed a handful of times. This chain links TRBV20-1 with TRBJ2-1, with TRBD2 matching 9 bases. Trimming took 2 bases from V and 0 from J; bases not matched to a gene: 5. Germline V lookup: CDR1 DFQATT, CDR2 SNEGSKA (reference sequence). The CDR3 sequence is 16 residues long. DNA for the CDR3: TGCAGTGCTAGACCCACGACTAGCGGCTCCTACAATGAGCAGTTCTTC. As protein: CSARPTTSGSYNEQFF.

The chain uses TRBV2 and TRBJ2-7, with D perhaps being TRBD1 or TRBD2 (5 bases each). There are 15 residues in the CDR3. Per germline, CDR1 SNHLY and CDR2 FYNNEI. The V end lost 4 bases, the J end lost 2 bases, and 15 bases lay between the germline ends. CDR3 sequence (DNA): TGTGCCAGCAGTGCGTACTTAGGGACCCCCTACGAGCAGTACTTC. Residues: CASSAYLGTPYEQYF.